This TCR beta chain was recovered during a study of blood T cell repertoires in COVID-19. Data came from immunoSEQ multiplex PCR; TCRdb stores just in-frame clones and leaves some out. The sample lists 150,000 to 200,000 clones, roughly 73% seen once, with 2.5% to 3% in the top ten. The sequenced sample consisted of peripheral blood. This clonotype was obtained from an elderly woman with active or convalescent COVID-19.

CDR3 DNA: TGTGCCAGCAGCCCCCGGACAGGGATAAATGAAAAACTGTTTTTT. Translating gives CASSPRTGINEKLFF. The rearrangement joins TRBV9 to TRBJ1-4; 8 nucleotides agree with TRBD1. Germline loops: CDR1 SGDLS, CDR2 YYNGEE. J was trimmed by 5 bases and V by 4 bases; bases with no gene match: 7. This CDR3 spans 15 amino acids.